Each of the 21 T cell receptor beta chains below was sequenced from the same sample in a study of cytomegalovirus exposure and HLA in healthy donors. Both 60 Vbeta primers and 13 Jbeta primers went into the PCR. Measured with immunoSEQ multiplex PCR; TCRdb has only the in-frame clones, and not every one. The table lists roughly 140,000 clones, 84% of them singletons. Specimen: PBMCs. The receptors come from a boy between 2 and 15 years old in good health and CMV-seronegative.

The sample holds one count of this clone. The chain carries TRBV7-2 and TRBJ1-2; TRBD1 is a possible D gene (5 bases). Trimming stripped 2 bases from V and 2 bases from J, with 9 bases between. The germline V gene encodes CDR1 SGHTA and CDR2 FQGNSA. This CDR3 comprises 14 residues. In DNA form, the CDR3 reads TGTGCCAGCAGCTTAAACAGGTTAAACTATGGCTACACCTTC. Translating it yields CASSLNRLNYGYTF.

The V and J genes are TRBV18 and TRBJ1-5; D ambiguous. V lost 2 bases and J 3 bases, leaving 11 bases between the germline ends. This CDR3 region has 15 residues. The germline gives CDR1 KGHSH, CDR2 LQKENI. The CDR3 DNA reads TGTGCCAGCTCACCATTTCGGGAGATCAATCAGCCCCAGCATTTT. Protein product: CASSPFREINQPQHF.

The CDR3 bases are TGTGCCAGTGGGACAGGATCACGACAAAGCTCCTACAATGAGCAGTTCTTC. Translated, it gives CASGTGSRQSSYNEQFF. V is TRBV7-2 and J is TRBJ2-1, with 8 bases identical to TRBD1. V was clipped by 9 bases and J by 0 bases; unmatched bases: 13. Germline CDR1 SGHTA, CDR2 FQGNSA. CDR3 length equals 17 residues. Together with reference TRBV7-2 and TRBJ2-1, the CDR3 gives the full variable domain: GAGVSQSPSNKVTEKGKDVELRCDPISGHTALYWYRQSLGQGLEFLIYFQGNSAPDKSGLPSDRFSAERTGGSVSTLTIQRTQQEDSAVYLCASGTGSRQSSYNEQFFGPGTRLTVL.

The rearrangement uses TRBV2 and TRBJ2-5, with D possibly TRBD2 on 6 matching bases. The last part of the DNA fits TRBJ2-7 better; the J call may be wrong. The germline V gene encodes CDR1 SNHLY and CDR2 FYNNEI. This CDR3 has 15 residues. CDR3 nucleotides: TGTGCCAGCAGTGAGGGGGGACCTCTTAGGTACGAGCAGTACTTC. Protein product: CASSEGGPLRYEQYF.

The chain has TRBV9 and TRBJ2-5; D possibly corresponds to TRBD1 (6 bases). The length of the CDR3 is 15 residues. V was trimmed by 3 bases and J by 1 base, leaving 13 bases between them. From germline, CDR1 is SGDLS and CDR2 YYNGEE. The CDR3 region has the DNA TGTGCCAGCAGCGCCGCGTCAGGGGCCCAAGAGACCCAGTACTTC. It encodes CASSAASGAQETQYF.

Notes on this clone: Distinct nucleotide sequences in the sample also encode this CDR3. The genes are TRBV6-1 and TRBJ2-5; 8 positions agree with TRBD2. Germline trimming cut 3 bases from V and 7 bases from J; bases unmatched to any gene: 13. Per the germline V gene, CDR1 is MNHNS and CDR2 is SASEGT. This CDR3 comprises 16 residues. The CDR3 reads CASSEHDGGAYGTQYF. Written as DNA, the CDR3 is TGTGCCAGCAGTGAGCATGACGGGGGGGCCTATGGGACCCAGTACTTC.

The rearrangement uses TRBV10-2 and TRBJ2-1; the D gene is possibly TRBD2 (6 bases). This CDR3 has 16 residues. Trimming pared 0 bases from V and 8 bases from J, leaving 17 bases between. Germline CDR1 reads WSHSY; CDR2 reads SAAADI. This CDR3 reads CASSESGRGVFHEQFF. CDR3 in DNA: TGCGCCAGCAGTGAGTCGGGTCGCGGGGTATTTCATGAGCAGTTCTTC.

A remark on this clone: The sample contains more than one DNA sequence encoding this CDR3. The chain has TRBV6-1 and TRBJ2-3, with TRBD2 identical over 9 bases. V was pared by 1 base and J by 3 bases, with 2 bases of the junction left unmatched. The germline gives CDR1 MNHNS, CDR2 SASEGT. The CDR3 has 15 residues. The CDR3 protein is CASSEVAGGTDTQYF. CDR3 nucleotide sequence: TGTGCCAGCAGTGAAGTGGCGGGAGGGACAGATACGCAGTATTTT.

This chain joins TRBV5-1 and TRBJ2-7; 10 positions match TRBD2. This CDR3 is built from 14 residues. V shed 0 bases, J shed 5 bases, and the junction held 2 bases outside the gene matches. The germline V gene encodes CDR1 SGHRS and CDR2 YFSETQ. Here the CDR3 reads CASSLALAGNEQYF. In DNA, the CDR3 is TGCGCCAGCAGCTTGGCACTAGCGGGGAACGAGCAGTACTTC. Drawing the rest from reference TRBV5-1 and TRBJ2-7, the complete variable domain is KAGVTQTPRYLIKTRGQQVTLSCSPISGHRSVSWYQQTPGQGLQFLFEYFSETQRNKGNFPGRFSGRQFSNSRSEMNVSTLELGDSALYLCASSLALAGNEQYFGPGTRLTVT.

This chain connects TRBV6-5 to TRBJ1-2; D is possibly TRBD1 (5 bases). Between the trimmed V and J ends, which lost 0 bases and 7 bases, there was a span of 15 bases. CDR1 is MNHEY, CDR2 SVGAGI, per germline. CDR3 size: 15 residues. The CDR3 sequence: CASSYSEGGDSGYTF. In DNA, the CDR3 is TGTGCCAGCAGTTACTCGGAAGGAGGGGACTCTGGCTACACCTTC.

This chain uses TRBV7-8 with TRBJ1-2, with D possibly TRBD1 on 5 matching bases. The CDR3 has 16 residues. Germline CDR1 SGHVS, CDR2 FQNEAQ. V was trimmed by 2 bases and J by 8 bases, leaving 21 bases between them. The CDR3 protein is CASSLPGRPWEEGYTF. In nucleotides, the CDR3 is TGTGCCAGCAGCTTACCGGGACGCCCTTGGGAGGAAGGCTACACCTTC. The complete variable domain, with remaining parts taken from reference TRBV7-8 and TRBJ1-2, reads GAGVSQSPRYKVAKRGQDVALRCDPISGHVSLFWYQQALGQGPEFLTYFQNEAQLDKSGLPSDRFFAERPEGSVSTLKIQRTQQEDSAVYLCASSLPGRPWEEGYTFGSGTRLTVV.

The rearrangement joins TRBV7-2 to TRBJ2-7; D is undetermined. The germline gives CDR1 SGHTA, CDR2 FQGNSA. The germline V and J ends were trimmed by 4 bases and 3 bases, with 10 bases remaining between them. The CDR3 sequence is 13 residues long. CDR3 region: CASSSDSGYEQYF. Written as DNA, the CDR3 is TGTGCCAGCAGCTCGGATTCGGGCTACGAGCAGTACTTC.

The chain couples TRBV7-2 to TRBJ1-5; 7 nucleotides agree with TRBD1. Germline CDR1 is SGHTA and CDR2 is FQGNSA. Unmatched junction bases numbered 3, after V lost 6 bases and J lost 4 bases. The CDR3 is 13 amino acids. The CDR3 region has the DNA TGTGCCAGCAGGCCGGGACAGAATCAGCCCCAGCATTTT. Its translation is CASRPGQNQPQHF.

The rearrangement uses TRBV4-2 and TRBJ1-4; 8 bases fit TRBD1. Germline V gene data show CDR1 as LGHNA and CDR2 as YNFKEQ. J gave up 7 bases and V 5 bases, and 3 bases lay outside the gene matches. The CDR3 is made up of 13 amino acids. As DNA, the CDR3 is TGTGCCAGCAGCGAACAGGGGGGTGAAAAACTGTTTTTT. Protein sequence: CASSEQGGEKLFF.

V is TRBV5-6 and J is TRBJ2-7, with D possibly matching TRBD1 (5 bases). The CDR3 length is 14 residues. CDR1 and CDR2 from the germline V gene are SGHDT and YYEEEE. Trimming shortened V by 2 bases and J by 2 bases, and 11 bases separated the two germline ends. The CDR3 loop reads CASSFGRAPYEQYF. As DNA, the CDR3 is TGTGCCAGCAGCTTCGGCAGGGCTCCCTACGAGCAGTACTTC.

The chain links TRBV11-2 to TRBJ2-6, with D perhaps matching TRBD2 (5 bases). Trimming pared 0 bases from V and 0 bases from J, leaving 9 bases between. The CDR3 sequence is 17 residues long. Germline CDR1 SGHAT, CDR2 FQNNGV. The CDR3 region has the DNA TGTGCCAGCAGCTTAGAGGCGGGTCACTCTGGGGCCAACGTCCTGACTTTC. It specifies CASSLEAGHSGANVLTF. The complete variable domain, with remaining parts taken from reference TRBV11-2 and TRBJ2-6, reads EAGVAQSPRYKIIEKRQSVAFWCNPISGHATLYWYQQILGQGPKLLIQFQNNGVVDDSQLPKDRFSAERLKGVDSTLKIQPAKLEDSAVYLCASSLEAGHSGANVLTFGAGSRLTVL.

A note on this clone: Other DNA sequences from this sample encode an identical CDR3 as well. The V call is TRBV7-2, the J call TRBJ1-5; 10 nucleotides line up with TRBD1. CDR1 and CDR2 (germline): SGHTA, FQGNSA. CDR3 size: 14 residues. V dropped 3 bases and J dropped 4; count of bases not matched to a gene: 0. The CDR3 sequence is CASSLDRGNQPQHF. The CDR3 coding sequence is TGTGCCAGCAGCTTGGACAGGGGGAATCAGCCCCAGCATTTT. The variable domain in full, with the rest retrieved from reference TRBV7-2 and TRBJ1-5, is GAGVSQSPSNKVTEKGKDVELRCDPISGHTALYWYRQSLGQGLEFLIYFQGNSAPDKSGLPSDRFSAERTGGSVSTLTIQRTQQEDSAVYLCASSLDRGNQPQHFGDGTRLSIL.

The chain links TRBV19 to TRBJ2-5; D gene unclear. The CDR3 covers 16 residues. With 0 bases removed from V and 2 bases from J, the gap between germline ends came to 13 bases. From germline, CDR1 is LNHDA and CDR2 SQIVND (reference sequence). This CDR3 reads CASSIDVSLVQETQYF. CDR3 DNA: TGTGCCAGTAGTATAGATGTCAGTCTAGTTCAAGAGACCCAGTACTTC.

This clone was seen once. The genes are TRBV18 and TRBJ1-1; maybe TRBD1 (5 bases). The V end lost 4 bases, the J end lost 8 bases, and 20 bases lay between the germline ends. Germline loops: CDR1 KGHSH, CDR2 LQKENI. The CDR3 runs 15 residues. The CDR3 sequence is CASSLSGSQGKEAFF. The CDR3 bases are TGTGCCAGCTCACTCTCCGGTTCCCAGGGAAAAGAAGCTTTCTTT.

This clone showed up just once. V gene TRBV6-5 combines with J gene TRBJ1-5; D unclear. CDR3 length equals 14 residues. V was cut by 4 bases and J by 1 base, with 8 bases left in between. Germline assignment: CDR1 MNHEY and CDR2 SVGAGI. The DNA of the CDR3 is TGTGCCAGCAGTTCGTTGCAGAGCAATCAGCCCCAGCATTTT. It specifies CASSSLQSNQPQHF.

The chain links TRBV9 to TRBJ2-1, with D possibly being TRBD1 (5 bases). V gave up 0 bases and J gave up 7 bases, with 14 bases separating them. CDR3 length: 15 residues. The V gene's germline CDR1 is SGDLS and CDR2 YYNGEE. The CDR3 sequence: CASSVEGAAWNEQFF. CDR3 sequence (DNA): TGTGCCAGCAGCGTAGAAGGGGCGGCGTGGAATGAGCAGTTCTTC.